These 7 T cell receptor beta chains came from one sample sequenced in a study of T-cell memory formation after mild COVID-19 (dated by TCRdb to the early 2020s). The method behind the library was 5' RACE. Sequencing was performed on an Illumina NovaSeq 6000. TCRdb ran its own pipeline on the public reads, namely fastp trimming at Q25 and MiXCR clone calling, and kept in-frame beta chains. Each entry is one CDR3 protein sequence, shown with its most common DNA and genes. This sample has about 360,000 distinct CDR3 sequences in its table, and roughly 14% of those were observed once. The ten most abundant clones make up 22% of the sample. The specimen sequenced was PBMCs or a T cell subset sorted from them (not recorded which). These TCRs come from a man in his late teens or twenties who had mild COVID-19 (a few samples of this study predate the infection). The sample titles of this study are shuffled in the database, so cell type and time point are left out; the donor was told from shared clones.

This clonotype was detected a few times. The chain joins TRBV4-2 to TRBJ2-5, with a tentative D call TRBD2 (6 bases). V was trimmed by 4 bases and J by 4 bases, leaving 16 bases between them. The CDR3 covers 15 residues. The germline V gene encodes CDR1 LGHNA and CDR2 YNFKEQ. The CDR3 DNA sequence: TGTGCCAGCAGCCCTCAAGCGCAGGGAGGAGAGACCCAGTACTTC. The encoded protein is CASSPQAQGGETQYF.

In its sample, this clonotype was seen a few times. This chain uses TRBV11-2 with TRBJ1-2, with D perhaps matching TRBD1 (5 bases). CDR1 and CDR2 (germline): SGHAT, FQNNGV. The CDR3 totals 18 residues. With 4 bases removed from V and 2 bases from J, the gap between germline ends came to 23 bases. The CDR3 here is CASSSTRGAGPRNYGYTF. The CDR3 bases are TGTGCCAGCAGCTCGACCCGGGGTGCGGGACCGAGAAACTATGGCTACACCTTC.

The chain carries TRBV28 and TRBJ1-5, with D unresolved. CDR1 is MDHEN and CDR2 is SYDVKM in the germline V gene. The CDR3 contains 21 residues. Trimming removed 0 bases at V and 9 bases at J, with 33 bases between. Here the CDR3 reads CASSLWRGSDKQTIDEGPQHF. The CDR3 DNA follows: TGTGCCAGCAGTTTATGGCGGGGATCAGATAAGCAGACCATTGACGAGGGGCCCCAGCATTTT.

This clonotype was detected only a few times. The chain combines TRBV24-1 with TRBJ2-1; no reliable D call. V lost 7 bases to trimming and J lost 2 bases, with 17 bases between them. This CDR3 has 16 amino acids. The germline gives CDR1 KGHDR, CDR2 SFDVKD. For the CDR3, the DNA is TGTGCCACCAGCAAACCGACTGTAGATACCTACAATGAGCAGTTCTTC. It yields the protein CATSKPTVDTYNEQFF.

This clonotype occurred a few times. CDR3 sequence reads: CSARDGSLHEQFF. The DNA of the CDR3 is TGCAGTGCTAGAGATGGTTCGCTCCATGAGCAGTTCTTC. This chain joins TRBV20-1 and TRBJ2-1; the D is unclear. V was trimmed by 0 bases and J by 8 bases, leaving 11 bases between them. CDR1 DFQATT and CDR2 SNEGSKA come from the germline V gene (reference sequence). The CDR3 length is 13 residues.

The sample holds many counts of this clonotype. The CDR3 nucleotides read TGTGCCAGCAGCCAAAGCGGGGGGGCCTACAATGAGCAGTTCTTC. Amino acids: CASSQSGGAYNEQFF. The V and J genes are TRBV6-2 or TRBV6-3 and TRBJ2-1; TRBD2 matches 10 bases. Germline trimming cut 6 bases from V and 2 bases from J; bases unmatched to any gene: 4. Germline V gene lookup returns CDR1 MNHEY and CDR2 SVGEGT. The CDR3 contains 15 residues.

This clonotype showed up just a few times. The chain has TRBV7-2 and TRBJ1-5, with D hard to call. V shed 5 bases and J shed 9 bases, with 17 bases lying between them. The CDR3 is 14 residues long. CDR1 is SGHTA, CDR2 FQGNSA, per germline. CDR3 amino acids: CASSATMEIAPQHF. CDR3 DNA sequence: TGTGCCAGCAGCGCTACCATGGAGATCGCGCCCCAGCATTTT. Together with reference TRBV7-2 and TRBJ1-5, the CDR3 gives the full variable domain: GAGVSQSPSNKVTEKGKDVELRCDPISGHTALYWYRQSLGQGLEFLIYFQGNSAPDKSGLPSDRFSAERTGGSVSTLTIQRTQQEDSAVYLCASSATMEIAPQHFGDGTRLSIL.